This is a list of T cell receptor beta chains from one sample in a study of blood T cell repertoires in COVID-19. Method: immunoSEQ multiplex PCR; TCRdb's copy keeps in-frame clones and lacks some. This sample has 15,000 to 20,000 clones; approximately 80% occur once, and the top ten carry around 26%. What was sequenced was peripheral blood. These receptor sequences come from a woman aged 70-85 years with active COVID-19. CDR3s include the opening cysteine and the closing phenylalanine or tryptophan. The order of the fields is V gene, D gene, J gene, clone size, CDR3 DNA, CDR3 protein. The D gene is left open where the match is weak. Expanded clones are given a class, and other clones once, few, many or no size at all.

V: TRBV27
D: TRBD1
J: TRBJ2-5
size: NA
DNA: TGTGCCAGCAGTTTAGGTCCCCTATTAGACAGGGTCTCAAGGAAGACCCAGTACTTC
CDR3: CASSLGPLLDRVSRKTQYF

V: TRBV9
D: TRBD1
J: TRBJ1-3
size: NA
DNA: TGTGCCAGCAGCGTAGAGGGGGCAGTGACCGGAAACACCATATATTTT
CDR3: CASSVEGAVTGNTIYF

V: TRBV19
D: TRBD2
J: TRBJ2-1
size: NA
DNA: TGTGCCAGTAGTATCGACAGGGGGCGTATCTTTGGGACTAGCGGGTCCATTGGAAATGAGCAGTTCTTC
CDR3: CASSIDRGRIFGTSGSIGNEQFF

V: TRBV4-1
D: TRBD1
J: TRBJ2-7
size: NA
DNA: TGCGCCAGCAGCCAAGCACCGGGACAGATATACGAGCAGTACTTC
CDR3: CASSQAPGQIYEQYF

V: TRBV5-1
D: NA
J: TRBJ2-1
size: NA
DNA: TGCGCCAGCAGCTTGACCGGGTCCCAGGAGCAGTTCTTC
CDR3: CASSLTGSQEQFF

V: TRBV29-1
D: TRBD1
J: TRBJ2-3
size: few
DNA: TGCAGCGCCTGTCCCCCGAACAGGGGGGATACGCAGTATTTT
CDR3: CSACPPNRGDTQYF

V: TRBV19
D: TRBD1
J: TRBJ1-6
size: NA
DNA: TGTGCCAAACTGGGACAGCATAATTCACCCCTCCACTTT
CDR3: CAKLGQHNSPLHF

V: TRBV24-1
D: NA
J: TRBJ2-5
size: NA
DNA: TGTGCCACCAGTGATTCTTCAGAGACCCAGTACTTC
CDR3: CATSDSSETQYF

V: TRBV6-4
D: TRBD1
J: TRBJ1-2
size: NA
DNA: TGTGCCAGCAGTGACTTTAAGGGGGCCCCCAGTGGCTACACCTTC
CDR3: CASSDFKGAPSGYTF

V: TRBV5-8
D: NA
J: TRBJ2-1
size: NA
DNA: TGTGCCAGCAGCAAAGACGGGAGCTCCTACAATGAGCAGTTCTTC
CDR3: CASSKDGSSYNEQFF

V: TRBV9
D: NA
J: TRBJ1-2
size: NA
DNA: TGTGCCAGCAGCTCAGGAGGGGGGCTGCGGGGGCCTAACTATGGCTACACCTTC
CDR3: CASSSGGGLRGPNYGYTF

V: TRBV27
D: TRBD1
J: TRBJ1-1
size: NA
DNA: TGTGCCAGCAGTTTACCACCGACAGGGTACGACACTGAAGCTTTCTTT
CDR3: CASSLPPTGYDTEAFF

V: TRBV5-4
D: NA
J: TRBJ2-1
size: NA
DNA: TGTGCCAGCAGCCCTGATTCGGCGGGATGGAATGAGCAGTTCTTC
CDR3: CASSPDSAGWNEQFF

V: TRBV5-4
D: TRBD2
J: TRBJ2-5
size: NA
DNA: TGTGCCAGCAATGATCTAGCGGGAGCGGAGGAGACCCAGTACTTC
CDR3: CASNDLAGAEETQYF

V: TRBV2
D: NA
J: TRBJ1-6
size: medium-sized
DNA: TGTGCCAGCAGTGAATCCAGGGGCCGCACACCCCTCCACTTT
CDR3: CASSESRGRTPLHF

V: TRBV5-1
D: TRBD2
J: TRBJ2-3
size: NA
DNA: TGCGCCAGCAGCCCGGTGGCGGGAGTTCTAGATACGCAGTATTTT
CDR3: CASSPVAGVLDTQYF

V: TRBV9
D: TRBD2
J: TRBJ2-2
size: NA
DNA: TGTGCCAGCAGCCCCTACCAGGCGGGAGGAGTTTCAGGGGAGCTGTTTTTT
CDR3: CASSPYQAGGVSGELFF

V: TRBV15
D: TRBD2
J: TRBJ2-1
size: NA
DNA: TGTGCCACCAGCATCTTTTTTGGGACTAGCGAACCAAGGGCGGGAGAGCAGTTCTTC
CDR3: CATSIFFGTSEPRAGEQFF

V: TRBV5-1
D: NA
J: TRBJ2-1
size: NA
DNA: TGCGCCAGCAGCTTGTCCACAGATTCCTACAATGAGCAGTTCTTC
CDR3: CASSLSTDSYNEQFF

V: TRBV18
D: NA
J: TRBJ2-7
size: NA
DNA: TGTGCCAGCTCATTACAAGTACGGGACGAGCAGTACTTC
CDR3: CASSLQVRDEQYF

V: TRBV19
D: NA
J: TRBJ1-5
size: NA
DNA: TGTGCCAGTAGTGTCCGGACAGATTTTCTCCGGAATCAGCCCCAGCATTTT
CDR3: CASSVRTDFLRNQPQHF

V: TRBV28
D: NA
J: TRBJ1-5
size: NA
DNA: TGTGCCAGCAGCTCCACCTCCGGGGGTCAGCCCCAGCATTTT
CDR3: CASSSTSGGQPQHF

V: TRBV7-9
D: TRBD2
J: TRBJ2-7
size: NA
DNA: TGTGCCAGCAGGTCCCTCGGGAGGTACGAGCAGTACTTC
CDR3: CASRSLGRYEQYF

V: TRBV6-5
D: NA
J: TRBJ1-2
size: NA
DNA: TGTGCCAGCAGACCTCAGGGAAAACCGTGGGGCTACACCTTC
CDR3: CASRPQGKPWGYTF

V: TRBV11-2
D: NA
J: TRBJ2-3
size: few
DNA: TGTGCCAGCAGACCGAAACCCGGGCGGGTCGGCACAGATACGCAGTATTTT
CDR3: CASRPKPGRVGTDTQYF

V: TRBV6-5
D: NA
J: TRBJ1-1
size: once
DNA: TGTGCCAGCCTTACAACGTCTGGGGGGACTGAAGCTTTCTTT
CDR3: CASLTTSGGTEAFF

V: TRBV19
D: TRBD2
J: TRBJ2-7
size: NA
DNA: TGTGCCAGTAGTGTACTAGCGGGAATCTACGAGCAGTACTTC
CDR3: CASSVLAGIYEQYF

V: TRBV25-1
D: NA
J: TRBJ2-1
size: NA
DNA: TGTGCCAGCAGTGGCGCTAGCGACCAGTTCTTC
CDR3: CASSGASDQFF

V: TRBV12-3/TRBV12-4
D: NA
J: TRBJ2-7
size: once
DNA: TGTGCCAGCAGTTATGGCCAGGGGCACGAGCAGTACTTC
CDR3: CASSYGQGHEQYF

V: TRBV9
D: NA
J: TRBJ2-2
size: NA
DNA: TGTGCCAGCAGCCCGTCGGGATCATACACCGGGGAGCTGTTTTTT
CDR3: CASSPSGSYTGELFF

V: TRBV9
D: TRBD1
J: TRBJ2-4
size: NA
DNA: TGTGCCAGCAGCGCCGGACAGGGCGGCAAAAACATTCAGTACTTC
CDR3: CASSAGQGGKNIQYF

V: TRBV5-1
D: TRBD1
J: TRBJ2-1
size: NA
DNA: TGCGCCAGCAGCTTGAGCCCCGGGACAGGGGAGGGTGAGCAGTTCTTC
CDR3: CASSLSPGTGEGEQFF

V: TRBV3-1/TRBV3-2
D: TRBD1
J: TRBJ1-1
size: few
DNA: TGTGCCAGCGGGACAGGGAAGAACACTGAAGCTTTCTTT
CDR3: CASGTGKNTEAFF

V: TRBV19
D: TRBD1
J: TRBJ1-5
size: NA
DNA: TGTGCCAGTAGTCCACATAAGGACAGGGTCGATCAGCCCCAGCATTTT
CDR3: CASSPHKDRVDQPQHF

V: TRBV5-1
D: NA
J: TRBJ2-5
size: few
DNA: TGCGCCAGCAGCCCGGACGGGGTTGGTGAGACCCAGTACTTC
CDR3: CASSPDGVGETQYF

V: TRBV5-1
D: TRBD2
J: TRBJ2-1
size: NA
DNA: TGCGCCAGCAGCCGGACTAGCGGGAGCAATGAGCAGTTCTTC
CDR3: CASSRTSGSNEQFF

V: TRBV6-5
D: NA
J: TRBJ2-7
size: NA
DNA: TGTGCCAGCAACTCGGGCGGCGGGACCTACGAGCAGTACTTC
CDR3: CASNSGGGTYEQYF

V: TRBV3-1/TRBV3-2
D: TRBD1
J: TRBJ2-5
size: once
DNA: TGTGCCAGCAGCCCCCTCGGGACAGGTTATGAGACCCAGTACTTC
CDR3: CASSPLGTGYETQYF

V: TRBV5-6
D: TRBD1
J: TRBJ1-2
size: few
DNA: TGTGCCAGCAGCTACGGACAGGGTGGCTATGGCTACACCTTC
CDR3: CASSYGQGGYGYTF

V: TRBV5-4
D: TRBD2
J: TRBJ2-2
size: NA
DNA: TGTGCCAGCAGCTTTGGTGTAGCGGGGGCGAACACCGGGGAGCTGTTTTTT
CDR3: CASSFGVAGANTGELFF

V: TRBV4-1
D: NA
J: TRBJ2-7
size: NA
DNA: TGCGCCAGCAGCCAGGGTCCCCGGACAGCCTATACCCCCTACGAGCAGTACTTC
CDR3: CASSQGPRTAYTPYEQYF

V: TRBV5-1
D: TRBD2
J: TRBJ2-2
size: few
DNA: TGCGCCAGCAGCCCAGGACTAGCGGGAACGAACACCGGGGAGCTGTTTTTT
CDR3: CASSPGLAGTNTGELFF

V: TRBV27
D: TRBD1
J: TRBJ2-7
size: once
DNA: TGTGCCATTACGGACAGGTTGACCTACGAGCAGTACTTC
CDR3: CAITDRLTYEQYF

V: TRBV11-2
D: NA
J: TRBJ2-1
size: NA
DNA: TGTGCCAGCAGCTTCTCACAGGGTGGGCAGTTCTTC
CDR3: CASSFSQGGQFF

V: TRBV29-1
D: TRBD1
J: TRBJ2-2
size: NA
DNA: TGCAGCGTGCAGGACAGGGAGGCCGGGGAGCTGTTTTTT
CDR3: CSVQDREAGELFF

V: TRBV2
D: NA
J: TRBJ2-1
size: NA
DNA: TGTGCCAGCTTACCGGGAAGCTCCTACAATGAGCAGTTCTTC
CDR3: CASLPGSSYNEQFF

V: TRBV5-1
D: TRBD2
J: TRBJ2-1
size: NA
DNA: TGCGCCAGCAGCATCTCTAGCGGGAGCCGGGAGCAGTTCTTC
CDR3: CASSISSGSREQFF

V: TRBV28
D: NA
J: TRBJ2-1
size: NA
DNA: TGTGCCAGCAGTTTAAGGGGTCCCCGGTACAATGAGCAGTTCTTC
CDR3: CASSLRGPRYNEQFF

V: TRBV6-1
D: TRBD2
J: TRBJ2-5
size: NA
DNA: TGTGCCAGCAGTGAAGGACTAGCGGGAGTAGAGACCCAGTACTTC
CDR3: CASSEGLAGVETQYF

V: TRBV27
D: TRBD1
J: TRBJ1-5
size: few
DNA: TGTGCCAGCAGTTTAGAAAGGACAGGGGGCAGTCAGCCCCAGCATTTT
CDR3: CASSLERTGGSQPQHF

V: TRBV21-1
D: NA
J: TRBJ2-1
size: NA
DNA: TGTGCCAGCAGCAAAGATGGGCTAGCAGGCGATGAGCAGTTCTTC
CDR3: CASSKDGLAGDEQFF

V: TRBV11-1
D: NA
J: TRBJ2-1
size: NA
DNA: TGTGCCAGCAGCTTAGATCGGTCCGAACAGTTCTTC
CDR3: CASSLDRSEQFF

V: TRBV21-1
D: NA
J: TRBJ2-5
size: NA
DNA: TGTGCCAGCAGGGACAGGACACAAGAGACCCAGTACTTC
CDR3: CASRDRTQETQYF

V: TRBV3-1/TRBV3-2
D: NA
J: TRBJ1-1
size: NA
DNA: TGTGCCAGCAGCCAAGATCTTGGGGCGTTGGAACTCGAAGCTTTCTTT
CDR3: CASSQDLGALELEAFF

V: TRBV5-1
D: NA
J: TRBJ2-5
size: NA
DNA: TGCGCCAGCACCAAAGACAGCCAAGAGACCCAGTACTTC
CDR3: CASTKDSQETQYF